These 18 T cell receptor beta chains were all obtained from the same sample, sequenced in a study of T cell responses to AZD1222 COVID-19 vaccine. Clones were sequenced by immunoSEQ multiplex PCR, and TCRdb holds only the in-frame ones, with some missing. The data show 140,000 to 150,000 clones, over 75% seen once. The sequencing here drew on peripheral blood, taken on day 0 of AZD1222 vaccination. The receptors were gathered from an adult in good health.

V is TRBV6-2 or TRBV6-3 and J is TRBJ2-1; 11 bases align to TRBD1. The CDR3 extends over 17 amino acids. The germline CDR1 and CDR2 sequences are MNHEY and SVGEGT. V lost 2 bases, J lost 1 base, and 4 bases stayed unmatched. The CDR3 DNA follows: TGTGCCAGCAGTTACGGGACAGGGGGATATTCCTACAATGAGCAGTTCTTC. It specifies CASSYGTGGYSYNEQFF.

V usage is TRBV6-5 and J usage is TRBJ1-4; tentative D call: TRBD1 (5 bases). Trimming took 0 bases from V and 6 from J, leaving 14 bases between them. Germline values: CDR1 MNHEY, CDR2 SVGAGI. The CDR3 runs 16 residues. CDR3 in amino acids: CASSYSRGTAYEKLFF. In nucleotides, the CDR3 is TGTGCCAGCAGTTACTCCCGCGGGACTGCCTATGAAAAACTGTTTTTT.

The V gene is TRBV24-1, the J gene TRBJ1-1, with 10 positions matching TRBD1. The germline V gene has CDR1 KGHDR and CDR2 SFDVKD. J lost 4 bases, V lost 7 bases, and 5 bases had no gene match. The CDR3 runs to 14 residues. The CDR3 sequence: CATRGQGTGTEAFF. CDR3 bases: TGTGCCACCAGGGGACAGGGGACGGGCACTGAAGCTTTCTTT.

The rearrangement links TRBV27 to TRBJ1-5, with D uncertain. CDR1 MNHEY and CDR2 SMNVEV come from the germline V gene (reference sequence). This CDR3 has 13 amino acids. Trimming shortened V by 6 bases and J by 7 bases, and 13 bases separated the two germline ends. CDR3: CASSNWTGQPQHF. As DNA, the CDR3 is TGTGCCAGCAGCAACTGGACGGGCCAGCCCCAGCATTTT.

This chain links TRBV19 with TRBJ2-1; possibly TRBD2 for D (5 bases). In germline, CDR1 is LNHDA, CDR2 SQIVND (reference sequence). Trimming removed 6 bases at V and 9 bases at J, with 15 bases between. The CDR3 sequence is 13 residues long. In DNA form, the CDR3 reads TGTGCCAGTAGCCAAACTAGACAATTTGAGCAGTTCTTC. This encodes CASSQTRQFEQFF. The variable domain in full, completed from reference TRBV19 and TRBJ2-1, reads DGGITQSPKYLFRKEGQNVTLSCEQNLNHDAMYWYRQDPGQGLRLIYYSQIVNDFQKGDIAEGYSVSREKKESFPLTVTSAQKNPTAFYLCASSQTRQFEQFFGPGTRLTVL.

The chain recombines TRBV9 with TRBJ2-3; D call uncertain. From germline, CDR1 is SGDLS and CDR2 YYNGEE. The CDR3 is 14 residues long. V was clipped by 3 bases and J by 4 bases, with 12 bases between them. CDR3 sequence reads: CASSAHLVSDTQYF. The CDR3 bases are TGTGCCAGCAGCGCACACCTGGTTTCAGATACGCAGTATTTT.

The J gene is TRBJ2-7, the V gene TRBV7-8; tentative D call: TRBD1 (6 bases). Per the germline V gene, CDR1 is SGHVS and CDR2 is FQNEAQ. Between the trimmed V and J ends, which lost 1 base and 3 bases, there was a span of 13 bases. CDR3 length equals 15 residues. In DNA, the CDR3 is TGTGCCAGCAGCTTAGGACAGGAGTTGATCTACGAGCAGTACTTC. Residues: CASSLGQELIYEQYF.

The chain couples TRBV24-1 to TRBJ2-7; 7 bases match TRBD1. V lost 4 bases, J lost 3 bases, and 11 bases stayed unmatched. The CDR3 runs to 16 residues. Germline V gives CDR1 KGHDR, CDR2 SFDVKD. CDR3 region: CATSDPTGAHLYEQYF. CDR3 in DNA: TGTGCCACCAGTGACCCCACAGGGGCCCACCTCTACGAGCAGTACTTC.

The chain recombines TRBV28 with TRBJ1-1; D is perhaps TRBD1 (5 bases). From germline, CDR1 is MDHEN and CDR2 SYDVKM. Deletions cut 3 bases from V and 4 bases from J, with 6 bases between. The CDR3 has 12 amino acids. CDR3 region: CASSFGGTEAFF. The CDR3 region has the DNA TGTGCCAGCAGTTTTGGGGGCACTGAAGCTTTCTTT. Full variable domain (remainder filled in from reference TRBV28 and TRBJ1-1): DVKVTQSSRYLVKRTGEKVFLECVQDMDHENMFWYRQDPGLGLRLIYFSYDVKMKEKGDIPEGYSVSREKKERFSLILESASTNQTSMYLCASSFGGTEAFFGQGTRLTVV.

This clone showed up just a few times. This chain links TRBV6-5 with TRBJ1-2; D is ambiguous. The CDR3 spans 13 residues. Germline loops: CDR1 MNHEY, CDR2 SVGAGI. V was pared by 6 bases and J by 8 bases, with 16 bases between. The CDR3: CASRDGEISGYTF. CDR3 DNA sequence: TGTGCCAGCAGGGACGGTGAGATCTCCGGCTACACCTTC.

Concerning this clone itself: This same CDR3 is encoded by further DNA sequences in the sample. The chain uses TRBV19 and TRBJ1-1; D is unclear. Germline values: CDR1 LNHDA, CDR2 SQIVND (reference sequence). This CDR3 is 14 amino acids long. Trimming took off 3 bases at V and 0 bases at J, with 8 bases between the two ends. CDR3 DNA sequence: TGTGCCAGTAGTATTCGGGGAATGAACACTGAAGCTTTCTTT. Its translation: CASSIRGMNTEAFF.

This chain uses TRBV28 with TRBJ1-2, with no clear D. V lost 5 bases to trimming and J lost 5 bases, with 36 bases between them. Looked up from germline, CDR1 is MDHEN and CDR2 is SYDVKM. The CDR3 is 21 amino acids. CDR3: CASSRSRAEKSRVPDSYGYTF. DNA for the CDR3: TGTGCCAGCAGTAGGTCCCGGGCAGAAAAAAGTAGAGTCCCTGATTCATATGGCTACACCTTC.

The CDR3 region has the DNA TGCAGTGCTAGCATCGATGAGCAGTTCTTC. Its protein is CSASIDEQFF. The chain combines TRBV20-1 with TRBJ2-1; D unclear. The CDR3 consists of 10 residues. V was cut by 3 bases and J by 8 bases, with 5 bases left in between. In germline, CDR1 is DFQATT, CDR2 SNEGSKA (reference sequence).

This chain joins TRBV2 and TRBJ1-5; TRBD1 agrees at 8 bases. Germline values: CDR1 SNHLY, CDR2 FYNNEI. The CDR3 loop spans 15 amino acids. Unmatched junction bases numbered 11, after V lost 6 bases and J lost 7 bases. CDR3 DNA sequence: TGTGCCAGCAGGGCGAAGACAGGGGATAGGCAGCCCCAGCATTTT. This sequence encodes CASRAKTGDRQPQHF.

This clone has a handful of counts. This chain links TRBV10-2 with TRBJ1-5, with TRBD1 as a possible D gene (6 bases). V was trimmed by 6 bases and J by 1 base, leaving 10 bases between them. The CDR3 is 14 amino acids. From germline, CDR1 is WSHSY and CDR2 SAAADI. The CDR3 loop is CASSSGQSNQPQHF. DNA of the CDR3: TGCGCCAGCAGCTCCGGACAGAGCAATCAGCCCCAGCATTTT.

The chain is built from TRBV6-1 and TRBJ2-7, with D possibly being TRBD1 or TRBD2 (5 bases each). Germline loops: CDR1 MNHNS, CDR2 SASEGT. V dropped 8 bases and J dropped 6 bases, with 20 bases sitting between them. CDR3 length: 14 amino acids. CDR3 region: CASLRDPTSLEQYF. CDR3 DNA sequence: TGTGCCAGCCTCCGGGACCCAACGTCTCTCGAGCAGTACTTC.

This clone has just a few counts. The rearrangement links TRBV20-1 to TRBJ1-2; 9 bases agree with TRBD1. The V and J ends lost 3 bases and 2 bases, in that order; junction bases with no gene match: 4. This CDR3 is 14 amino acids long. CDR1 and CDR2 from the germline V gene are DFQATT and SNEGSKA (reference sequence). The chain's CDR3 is CSASRDRGNYGYTF. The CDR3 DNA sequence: TGCAGTGCTAGTCGCGACAGGGGGAACTATGGCTACACCTTC.

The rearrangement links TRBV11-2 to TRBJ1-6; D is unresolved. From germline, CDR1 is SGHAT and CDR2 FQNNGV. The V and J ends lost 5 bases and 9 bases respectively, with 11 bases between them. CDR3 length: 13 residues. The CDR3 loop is CASSRVGGSPLHF. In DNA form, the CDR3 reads TGTGCCAGCAGCCGAGTAGGTGGTTCACCCCTCCACTTT.